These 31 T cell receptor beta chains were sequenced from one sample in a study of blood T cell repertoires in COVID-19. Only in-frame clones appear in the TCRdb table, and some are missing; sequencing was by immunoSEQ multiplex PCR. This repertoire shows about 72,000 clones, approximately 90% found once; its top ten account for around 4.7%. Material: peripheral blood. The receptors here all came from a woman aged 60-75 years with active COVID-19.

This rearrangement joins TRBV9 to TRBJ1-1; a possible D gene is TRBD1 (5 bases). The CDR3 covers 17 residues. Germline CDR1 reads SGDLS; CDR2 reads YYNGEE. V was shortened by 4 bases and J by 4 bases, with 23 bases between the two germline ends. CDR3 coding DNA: TGTGCCAGCAGCCCAAGAGGTCAGGGTCGGTTTAGCACTGAAGCTTTCTTT. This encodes CASSPRGQGRFSTEAFF. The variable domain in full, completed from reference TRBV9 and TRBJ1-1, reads DSGVTQTPKHLITATGQRVTLRCSPRSGDLSVYWYQQSLDQGLQFLIQYYNGEERAKGNILERFSAQQFPDLHSELNLSSLELGDSALYFCASSPRGQGRFSTEAFFGQGTRLTVV.

CDR3 region: CSASMVNSYSNQPQHF. CDR3 nucleotides: TGCAGTGCTAGTATGGTTAACAGTTATAGCAATCAGCCCCAGCATTTT. This chain uses TRBV20-1 with TRBJ1-5; D is ambiguous. CDR3 size: 16 residues. The V and J ends lost 3 bases and 0 bases respectively, with 15 bases between them. Germline V CDR1 and CDR2: DFQATT, SNEGSKA (reference sequence).

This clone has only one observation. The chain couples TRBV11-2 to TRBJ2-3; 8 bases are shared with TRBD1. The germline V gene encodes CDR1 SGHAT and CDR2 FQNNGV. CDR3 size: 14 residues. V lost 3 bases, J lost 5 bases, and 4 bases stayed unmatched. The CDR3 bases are TGTGCCAGCAGCTTGGACAGGGAGTTAGATACGCAGTATTTT. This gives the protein CASSLDRELDTQYF.

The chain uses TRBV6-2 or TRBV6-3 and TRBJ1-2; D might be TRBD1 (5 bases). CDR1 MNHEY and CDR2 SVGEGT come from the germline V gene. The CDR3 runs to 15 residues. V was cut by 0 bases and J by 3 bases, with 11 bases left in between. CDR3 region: CASSYSGAPDYGYTF. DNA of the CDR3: TGTGCCAGCAGTTACTCAGGGGCGCCTGACTATGGCTACACCTTC.

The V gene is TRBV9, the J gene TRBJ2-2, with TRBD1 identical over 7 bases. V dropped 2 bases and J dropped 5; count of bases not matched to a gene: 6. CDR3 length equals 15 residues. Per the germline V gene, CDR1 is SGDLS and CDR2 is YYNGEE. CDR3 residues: CASSVSSRGTGELFF. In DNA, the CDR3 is TGTGCCAGCAGCGTCTCCTCCAGGGGGACCGGGGAGCTGTTTTTT. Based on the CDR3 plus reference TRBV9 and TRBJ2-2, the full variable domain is DSGVTQTPKHLITATGQRVTLRCSPRSGDLSVYWYQQSLDQGLQFLIQYYNGEERAKGNILERFSAQQFPDLHSELNLSSLELGDSALYFCASSVSSRGTGELFFGEGSRLTVL.

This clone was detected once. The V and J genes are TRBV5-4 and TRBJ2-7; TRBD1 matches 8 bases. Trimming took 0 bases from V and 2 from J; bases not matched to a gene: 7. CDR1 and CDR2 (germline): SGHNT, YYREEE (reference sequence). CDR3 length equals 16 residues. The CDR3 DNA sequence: TGTGCCAGCAGCTTGGTTAGGACAGGGCGAACCTACGAGCAGTACTTC. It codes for CASSLVRTGRTYEQYF.

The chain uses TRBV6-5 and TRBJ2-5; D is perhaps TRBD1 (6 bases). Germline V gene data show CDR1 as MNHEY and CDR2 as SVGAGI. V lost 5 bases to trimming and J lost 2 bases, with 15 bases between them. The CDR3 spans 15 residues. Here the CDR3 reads CASSTLTGIQETQYF. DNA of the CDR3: TGTGCCAGCAGTACCCTGACAGGCATACAAGAGACCCAGTACTTC.

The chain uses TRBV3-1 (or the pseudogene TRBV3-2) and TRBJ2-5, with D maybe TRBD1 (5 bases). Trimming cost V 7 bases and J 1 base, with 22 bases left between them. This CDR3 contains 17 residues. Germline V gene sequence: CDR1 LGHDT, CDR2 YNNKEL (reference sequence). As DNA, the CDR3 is TGTGCCAGCACTCGTACTGATAGAACAGGTACCCAAGAGACCCAGTACTTC. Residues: CASTRTDRTGTQETQYF.

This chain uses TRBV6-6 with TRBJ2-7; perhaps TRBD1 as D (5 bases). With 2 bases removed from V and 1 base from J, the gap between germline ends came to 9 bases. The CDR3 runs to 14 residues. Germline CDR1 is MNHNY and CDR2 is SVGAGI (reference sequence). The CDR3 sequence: CASSYTPGSYEQYF. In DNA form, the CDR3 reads TGTGCCAGCAGTTACACCCCAGGGTCCTACGAGCAGTACTTC.

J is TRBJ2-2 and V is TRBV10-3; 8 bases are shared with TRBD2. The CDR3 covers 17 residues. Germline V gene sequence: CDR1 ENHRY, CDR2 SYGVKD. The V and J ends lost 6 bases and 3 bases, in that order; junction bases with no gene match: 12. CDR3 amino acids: CAISAYPRGGDTGELFF. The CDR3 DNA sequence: TGTGCCATCAGCGCTTACCCTCGGGGGGGGGACACCGGGGAGCTGTTTTTT.

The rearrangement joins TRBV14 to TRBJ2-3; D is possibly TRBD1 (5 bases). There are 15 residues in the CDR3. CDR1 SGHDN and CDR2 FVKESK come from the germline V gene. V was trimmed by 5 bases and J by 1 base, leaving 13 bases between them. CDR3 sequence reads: CASSRNLQGTDTQYF. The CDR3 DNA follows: TGTGCCAGCAGCAGGAACCTACAGGGCACAGATACGCAGTATTTT.

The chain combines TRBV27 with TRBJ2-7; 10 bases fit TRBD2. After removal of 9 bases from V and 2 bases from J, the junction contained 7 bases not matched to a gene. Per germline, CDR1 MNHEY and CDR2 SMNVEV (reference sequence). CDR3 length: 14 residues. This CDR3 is CASALAGATYEQYF. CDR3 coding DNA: TGTGCCAGTGCTCTAGCGGGAGCCACCTACGAGCAGTACTTC.

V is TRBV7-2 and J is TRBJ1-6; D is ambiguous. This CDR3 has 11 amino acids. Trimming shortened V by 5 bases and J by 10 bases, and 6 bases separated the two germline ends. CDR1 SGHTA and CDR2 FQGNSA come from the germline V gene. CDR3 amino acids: CASSNYSPLHF. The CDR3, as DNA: TGTGCCAGCAGCAACTACTCACCCCTCCACTTT.

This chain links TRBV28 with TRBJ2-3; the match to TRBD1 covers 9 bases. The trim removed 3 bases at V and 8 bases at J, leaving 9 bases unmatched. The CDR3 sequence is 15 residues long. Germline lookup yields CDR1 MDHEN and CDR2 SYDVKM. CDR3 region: CASSFWDRVSATQYF. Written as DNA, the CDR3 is TGTGCCAGCAGTTTCTGGGACAGGGTTTCGGCTACGCAGTATTTT.

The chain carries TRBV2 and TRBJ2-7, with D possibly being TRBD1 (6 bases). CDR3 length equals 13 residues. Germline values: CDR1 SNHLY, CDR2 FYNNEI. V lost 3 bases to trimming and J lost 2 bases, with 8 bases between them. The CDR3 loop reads CASSDGQTYEQYF. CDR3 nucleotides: TGTGCCAGCAGTGATGGACAGACCTACGAGCAGTACTTC.

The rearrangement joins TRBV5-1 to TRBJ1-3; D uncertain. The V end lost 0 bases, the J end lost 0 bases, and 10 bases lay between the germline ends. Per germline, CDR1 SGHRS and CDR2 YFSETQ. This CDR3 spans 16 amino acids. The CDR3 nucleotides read TGCGCCAGCAGCTTGGCCGGTTTGAGCTCTGGAAACACCATATATTTT. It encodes CASSLAGLSSGNTIYF.

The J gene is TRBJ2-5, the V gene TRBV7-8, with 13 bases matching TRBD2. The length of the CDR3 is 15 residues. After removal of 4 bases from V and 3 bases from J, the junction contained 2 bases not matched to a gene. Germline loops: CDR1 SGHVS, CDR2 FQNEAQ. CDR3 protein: CASSSGLAGEETQYF. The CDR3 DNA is TGTGCCAGCAGCTCTGGACTAGCGGGAGAAGAGACCCAGTACTTC.

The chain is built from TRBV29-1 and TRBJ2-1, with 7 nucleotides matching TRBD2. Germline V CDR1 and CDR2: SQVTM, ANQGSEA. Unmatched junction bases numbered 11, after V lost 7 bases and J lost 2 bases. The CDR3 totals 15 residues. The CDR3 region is CSASLMAGAYNEQFF. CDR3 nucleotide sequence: TGCAGCGCCTCCCTTATGGCGGGAGCCTACAATGAGCAGTTCTTC.

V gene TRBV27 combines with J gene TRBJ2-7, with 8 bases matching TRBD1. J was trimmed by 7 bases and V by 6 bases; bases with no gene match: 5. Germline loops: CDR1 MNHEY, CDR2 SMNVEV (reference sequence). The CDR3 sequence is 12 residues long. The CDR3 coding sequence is TGTGCCAGCAGCTCCAGGGGGCAAGAGCAGTACTTC. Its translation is CASSSRGQEQYF.

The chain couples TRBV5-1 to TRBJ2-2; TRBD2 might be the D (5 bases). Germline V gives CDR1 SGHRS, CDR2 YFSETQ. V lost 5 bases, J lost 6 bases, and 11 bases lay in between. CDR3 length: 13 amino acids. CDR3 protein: CASSPSGSGELFF. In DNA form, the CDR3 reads TGCGCCAGCAGTCCTTCGGGATCCGGGGAGCTGTTTTTT. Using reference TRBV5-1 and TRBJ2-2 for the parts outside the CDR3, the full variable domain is KAGVTQTPRYLIKTRGQQVTLSCSPISGHRSVSWYQQTPGQGLQFLFEYFSETQRNKGNFPGRFSGRQFSNSRSEMNVSTLELGDSALYLCASSPSGSGELFFGEGSRLTVL.

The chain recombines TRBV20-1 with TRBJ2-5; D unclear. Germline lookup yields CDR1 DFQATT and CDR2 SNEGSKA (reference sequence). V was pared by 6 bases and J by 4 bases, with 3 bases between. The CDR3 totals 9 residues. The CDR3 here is CSASETQYF. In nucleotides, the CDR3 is TGCAGTGCCTCAGAGACCCAGTACTTC.

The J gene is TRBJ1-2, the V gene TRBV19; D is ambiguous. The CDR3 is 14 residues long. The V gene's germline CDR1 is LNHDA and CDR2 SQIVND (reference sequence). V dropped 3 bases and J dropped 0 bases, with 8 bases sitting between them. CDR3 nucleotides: TGTGCCAGTAGTATTGGGCAGTCTAACTATGGCTACACCTTC. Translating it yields CASSIGQSNYGYTF.

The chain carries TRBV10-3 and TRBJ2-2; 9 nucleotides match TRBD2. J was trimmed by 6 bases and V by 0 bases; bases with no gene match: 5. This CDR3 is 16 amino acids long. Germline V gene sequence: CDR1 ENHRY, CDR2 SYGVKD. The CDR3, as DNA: TGTGCCATCAGTGAGTCTAGCGGGAGCTTTTCCGGGGAGCTGTTTTTT. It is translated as CAISESSGSFSGELFF.

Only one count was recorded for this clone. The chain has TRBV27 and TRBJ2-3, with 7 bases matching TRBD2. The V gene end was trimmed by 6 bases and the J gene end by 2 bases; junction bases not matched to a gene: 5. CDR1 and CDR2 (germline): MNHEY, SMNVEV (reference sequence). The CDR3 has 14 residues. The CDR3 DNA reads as TGTGCCAGCAGCACTAGCGCCTACACAGATACGCAGTATTTT. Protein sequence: CASSTSAYTDTQYF.

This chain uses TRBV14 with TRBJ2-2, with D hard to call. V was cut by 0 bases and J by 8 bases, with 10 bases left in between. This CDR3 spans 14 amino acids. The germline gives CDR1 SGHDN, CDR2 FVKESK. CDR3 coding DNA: TGTGCCAGCAGCCAAGATTTAGTCCCGGGGGAGCTGTTTTTT. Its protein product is CASSQDLVPGELFF.

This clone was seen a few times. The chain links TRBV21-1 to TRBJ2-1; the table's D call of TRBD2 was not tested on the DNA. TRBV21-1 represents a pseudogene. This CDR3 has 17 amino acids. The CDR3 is CASSIFREPGSYNEQFF. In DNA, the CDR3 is TGTGCCAGCAGCATTTTCCGGGAGCCAGGCTCCTACAATGAGCAGTTCTTC.

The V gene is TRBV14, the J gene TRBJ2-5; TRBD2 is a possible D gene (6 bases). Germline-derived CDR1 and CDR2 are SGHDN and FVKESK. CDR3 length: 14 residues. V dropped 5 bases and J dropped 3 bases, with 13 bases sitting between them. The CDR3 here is CASSSLGGEETQYF. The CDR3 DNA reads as TGTGCCAGCAGCTCACTCGGGGGAGAAGAGACCCAGTACTTC.

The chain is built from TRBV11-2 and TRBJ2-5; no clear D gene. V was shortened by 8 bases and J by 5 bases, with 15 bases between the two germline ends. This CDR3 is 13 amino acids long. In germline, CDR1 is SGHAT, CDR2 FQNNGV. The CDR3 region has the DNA TGTGCCAGCTGGGCAGGATTAACTGAGACCCAGTACTTC. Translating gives CASWAGLTETQYF.

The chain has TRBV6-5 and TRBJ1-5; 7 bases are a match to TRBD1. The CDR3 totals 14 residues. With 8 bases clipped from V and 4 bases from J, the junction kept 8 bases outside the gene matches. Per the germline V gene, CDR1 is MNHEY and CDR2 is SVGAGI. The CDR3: CASGPTGRNQPQHF. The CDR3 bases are TGTGCCAGCGGGCCGACAGGGAGGAATCAGCCCCAGCATTTT.

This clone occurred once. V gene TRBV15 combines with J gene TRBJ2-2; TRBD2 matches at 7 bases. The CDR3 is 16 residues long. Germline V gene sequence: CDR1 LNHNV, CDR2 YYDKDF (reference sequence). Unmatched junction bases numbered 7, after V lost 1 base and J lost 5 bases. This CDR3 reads CATSRGGRGSTGELFF. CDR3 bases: TGTGCCACCAGCAGAGGTGGGCGGGGGTCTACCGGGGAGCTGTTTTTT.

CDR3 sequence (DNA): TGTGCCAGTACATGGGGCGGGAGCAGGAATGAGCAGTTCTTC. Protein: CASTWGGSRNEQFF. The J gene is TRBJ2-1, the V gene TRBV19, with 7 bases that match TRBD2. Germline-derived CDR1 and CDR2 are LNHDA and SQIVND (reference sequence). Losses at the gene ends were 7 bases for V and 7 bases for J; bases not matched to a gene: 10. The length of the CDR3 is 14 residues.